The 18 T cell receptor beta chains below were found in one sample sequenced in a study of CD8 T cells in Susac syndrome. An input of roughly 0.5 to 1 ug of RNA was subjected to reverse transcription using random hexamers. In TCRdb, the immunoSEQ multiplex PCR reads were re-called with MiXCR into one record per CDR3 protein. Here the sample spans about 160,000 distinct CDR3 sequences, 90% to 95% being singletons. The specimen was CD4+ T cells from PBMCs. These receptor sequences come from a human donor in good health.

The V gene is TRBV2, the J gene TRBJ1-6, with TRBD1 identical over 9 bases. This CDR3 is built from 15 residues. Germline CDR1 reads SNHLY; CDR2 reads FYNNEI. V dropped 1 base and J dropped 10; count of bases not matched to a gene: 5. In DNA form, the CDR3 reads TGTGCCAGCAGTGAAGTGACGGGACAGGGCTCACCCCTCCACTTT. Translating gives CASSEVTGQGSPLHF.

This chain uses TRBV12-3 or TRBV12-4 with TRBJ2-4, with a weak D call TRBD1 (6 bases). This CDR3 has 12 residues. V lost 5 bases to trimming and J lost 7 bases, with 9 bases between them. CDR3 in amino acids: CASSATGNIQYF. The CDR3 bases are TGTGCCAGCAGTGCAACAGGGAACATTCAGTACTTC.

This sequence joins TRBV12-3 or TRBV12-4 and TRBJ2-1, with 12 bases matching TRBD2. CDR3 length: 16 residues. V shed 6 bases, J shed 5 bases, and the junction held 8 bases outside the gene matches. The CDR3 DNA sequence: TGTGCCAGCAGCTTACTAGCGGGGGGCCTAGACAATGAGCAGTTCTTC. Translation: CASSLLAGGLDNEQFF.

This rearrangement joins TRBV5-4 to TRBJ1-6, with D maybe TRBD1 (5 bases). Trimming removed 2 bases from V and 7 bases from J, with 16 bases in between. The germline gives CDR1 SGHNT, CDR2 YYREEE (reference sequence). CDR3 size: 16 residues. The CDR3 is CASSFRISRENSPLHF. In nucleotides, the CDR3 is TGTGCCAGCAGCTTTCGAATCAGCAGGGAGAATTCACCCCTCCACTTT.

The chain has TRBV3-1 and TRBJ2-7, with D perhaps being TRBD1 or TRBD2 (7 bases each). Trimming removed 7 bases from V and 5 bases from J, with 12 bases in between. CDR1 and CDR2 from the germline V gene are LGHDT and YNNKEL (reference sequence). CDR3 length: 12 residues. CDR3 residues: CASNGGTDEQYF. CDR3 sequence (DNA): TGTGCCAGCAACGGGGGGACAGACGAGCAGTACTTC.

Details on this clonotype: Compared with germline, one end of the junction differs, possibly owing to a read error. This chain uses TRBV5-1 with TRBJ1-2; 8 bases line up with TRBD1. Germline lookup yields CDR1 SGHRS and CDR2 YFSETQ. CDR3 length: 17 amino acids. CDR3 sequence: CASRLGFGQGRSDGYTF. The CDR3 nucleotides read TGCGCCAGCAGATTGGGGTTCGGACAGGGTAGGTCGGATGGCTACACCTTC.

The chain combines TRBV7-2 with TRBJ1-4; a weak D match, TRBD1 (5 bases). CDR3 length: 14 amino acids. Trimming pared 4 bases from V and 10 bases from J, leaving 16 bases between. Germline values: CDR1 SGHTA, CDR2 FQGNSA. The CDR3 region has the DNA TGTGCCAGCAGCTATGGGGCAGGTCCAGTAAAACTGTTTTTT. Translation: CASSYGAGPVKLFF.

The CDR3 DNA reads TGCAGTGCTTGGGATAGCGGGGGCCCCCAAGAGACCCAGTACTTC. Translated, it gives CSAWDSGGPQETQYF. This chain links TRBV20-1 with TRBJ2-5; 9 nucleotides agree with TRBD2. The ends lost 5 bases at V and 1 base at J; junction bases unmatched: 8. Germline lookup yields CDR1 DFQATT and CDR2 SNEGSKA (reference sequence). The CDR3 extends over 15 amino acids.

The J gene is TRBJ1-2, the V gene TRBV18; 9 bases agree with TRBD1. The CDR3 has 16 amino acids. V lost 2 bases, J lost 8 bases, and 12 bases stayed unmatched. Germline loops: CDR1 KGHSH, CDR2 LQKENI. The CDR3 nucleotides read TGTGCCAGCTCACCAGGACAGGGGACCCAATTGTGGGGCTACACCTTC. Its translation: CASSPGQGTQLWGYTF. The variable domain in full, completed from reference TRBV18 and TRBJ1-2, reads NAGVMQNPRHLVRRRGQEARLRCSPMKGHSHVYWYRQLPEEGLKFMVYLQKENIIDESGMPKERFSAEFPKEGPSILRIQQVVRGDSAAYFCASSPGQGTQLWGYTFGSGTRLTVV.

This chain connects TRBV30 to TRBJ2-5, with D perhaps matching TRBD1 or TRBD2 (6 bases each). The V end was cut by 3 bases, the J end by 5 bases, with 19 bases between. The CDR3 sequence is 15 residues long. CDR1 GTSNPN and CDR2 SVGIG come from the germline V gene (reference sequence). The CDR3 is CAWSKRGAGLETQYF. DNA of the CDR3: TGTGCCTGGAGCAAAAGGGGGGCAGGGTTGGAGACCCAGTACTTC.

The V and J genes are TRBV12-5 and TRBJ1-3; D gene ambiguous. V gave up 4 bases and J gave up 3 bases, with 10 bases separating them. CDR3 length: 14 residues. Germline values: CDR1 LGHNT, CDR2 FRNRAP. The CDR3: CASGYAGGGNTIYF. The DNA for the CDR3 is TGTGCTAGTGGTTACGCCGGCGGTGGAAACACCATATATTTT.

The chain couples TRBV3-1 to TRBJ2-3; D ambiguous. With 5 bases removed from V and 1 base from J, the gap between germline ends came to 10 bases. The germline V gene encodes CDR1 LGHDT and CDR2 YNNKEL (reference sequence). This CDR3 is 14 amino acids long. CDR3 loop: CASSFLSGTDTQYF. The CDR3 DNA reads as TGTGCCAGCAGCTTCTTAAGCGGCACAGATACGCAGTATTTT.

The chain combines TRBV5-1 with TRBJ2-1; TRBD2 agrees at 12 bases. V lost 4 bases, J lost 2 bases, and 4 bases stayed unmatched. Germline-derived CDR1 and CDR2 are SGHRS and YFSETQ. CDR3 length equals 16 residues. The CDR3 sequence: CASSSLAGGTYNEQFF. CDR3 nucleotide sequence: TGCGCCAGCAGCAGCCTAGCGGGGGGGACCTACAATGAGCAGTTCTTC.

The chain employs TRBV20-1 and TRBJ1-2; TRBD1 is a possible D gene (5 bases). Trimming pared 2 bases from V and 4 bases from J, leaving 11 bases between. CDR3 size: 13 residues. Germline loops: CDR1 DFQATT, CDR2 SNEGSKA (reference sequence). The CDR3 reads CSARLEGLYGYTF. In nucleotides, the CDR3 is TGCAGTGCTAGATTGGAGGGGCTCTATGGCTACACCTTC.

This rearrangement joins TRBV7-2 to TRBJ1-4; perhaps TRBD1 as D (5 bases). V was pared by 1 base and J by 5 bases, with 8 bases between. Germline CDR1 and CDR2: SGHTA and FQGNSA. The CDR3 contains 14 residues. The CDR3 DNA is TGTGCCAGCAGCTTAGGGGGGTCAAATGAAAAACTGTTTTTT. It translates to CASSLGGSNEKLFF.

The chain has TRBV29-1 and TRBJ1-2; TRBD1 might be the D (6 bases). The CDR3 runs 13 residues. CDR1 and CDR2 (germline): SQVTM, ANQGSEA. V lost 7 bases and J 4 bases, leaving 16 bases between the germline ends. CDR3 sequence (DNA): TGCAGCGCCGAGCCAGGGGCCAGCTATGGCTACACCTTC. Protein product: CSAEPGASYGYTF.

CDR3 sequence reads: CATTRGFQETQYF. The CDR3 nucleotides are TGTGCCACCACGCGGGGGTTCCAAGAGACCCAGTACTTC. This rearrangement joins TRBV6-6 to TRBJ2-5, with TRBD2 matching 7 bases. Germline V lookup: CDR1 MNHNY, CDR2 SVGAGI (reference sequence). The CDR3 spans 13 residues. J gave up 1 base and V 10 bases, and 6 bases lay outside the gene matches.

The V gene is TRBV7-9, the J gene TRBJ1-2, with D perhaps matching TRBD1 (5 bases). Germline-derived CDR1 and CDR2 are SEHNR and FQNEAQ (reference sequence). This CDR3 has 14 amino acids. The V gene lost 1 base and the J gene lost 3 bases, with 9 bases spanning the gap. Here the CDR3 reads CASSLGGDYYGYTF. In DNA, the CDR3 is TGTGCCAGCAGCTTAGGTGGGGACTACTATGGCTACACCTTC. Complete variable domain (other parts from reference TRBV7-9 and TRBJ1-2): DTGVSQNPRHKITKRGQNVTFRCDPISEHNRLYWYRQTLGQGPEFLTYFQNEAQLEKSRLLSDRFSAERPKGSFSTLEIQRTEQGDSAMYLCASSLGGDYYGYTFGSGTRLTVV.